This T cell receptor beta chain came from a study of T cell changes during pregnancy in multiple sclerosis (dated by TCRdb to between 2018 and 2021). Regarding the complete study: The study examined how the T cell repertoire changed over the course of pregnancy in women with multiple sclerosis.

This clone was recorded once. Its antigen is currently not known. No much larger clone exists at a distance of one base, and base qualities are not known. The method behind the library was the immunoSEQ multiplex PCR assay. Drawn from immuneACCESS, this table holds only the in-frame rearrangements with V and J called that TCRdb kept. Clones are partly lost; checked studies trace under half to an unresolved V gene and leave the rest unexplained. For this sample the table gives tens of thousands of clones, of which 92% were detected only once. Jointly, the top ten make up around 0.73% of the sample. The V end loses 5 bases and the J end loses 1 base, and a stretch of 15 bases separates them. Spanning cysteine to phenylalanine, the CDR3 consists of 15 amino acids. Kept here is only the CDR3 DNA, which spans 45 bases and is read in frame from base 1. The germline V gene (reference sequence) provides CDR1 LNHDA and CDR2 SQIVND.

The receptor chain draws on TRBV19 and TRBJ2-7; the D gene is possibly TRBD1, with 7 bases matching. This TCR derives from a female donor with multiple sclerosis, enrolled in a pregnancy study. Sample: CD4+ T cells from peripheral blood mononuclear cells, taken before pregnancy. The encoded CDR3 is CASSDRRGVSYEQYF. The DNA sequence reads TGTGCCAGTAGTGATCGCAGGGGGGTATCCTACGAGCAGTACTTC.